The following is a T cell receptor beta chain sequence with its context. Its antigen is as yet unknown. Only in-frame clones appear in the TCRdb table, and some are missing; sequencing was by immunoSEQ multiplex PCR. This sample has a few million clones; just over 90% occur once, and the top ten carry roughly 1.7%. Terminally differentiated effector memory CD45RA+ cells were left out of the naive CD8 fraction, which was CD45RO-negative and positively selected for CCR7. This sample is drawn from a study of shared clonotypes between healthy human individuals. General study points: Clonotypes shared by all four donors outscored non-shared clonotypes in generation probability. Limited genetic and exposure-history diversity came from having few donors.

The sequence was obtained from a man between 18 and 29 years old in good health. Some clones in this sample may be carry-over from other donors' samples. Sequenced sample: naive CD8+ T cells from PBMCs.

CDR3 in DNA: TGTGCCAGTACCCCCGGGACAGCCAACTATGGCTACACCTTC. It yields the protein CASTPGTANYGYTF. This chain joins TRBV19 and TRBJ1-2, with 7 nucleotides matching TRBD1. Germline V gene data show CDR1 as LNHDA and CDR2 as SQIVND (reference sequence). Trimming at V came to 7 bases and at J to 2 bases, leaving 7 bases not matched to a gene. The CDR3 consists of 14 residues. The full variable domain, completed using reference TRBV19 and TRBJ1-2, is DGGITQSPKYLFRKEGQNVTLSCEQNLNHDAMYWYRQDPGQGLRLIYYSQIVNDFQKGDIAEGYSVSREKKESFPLTVTSAQKNPTAFYLCASTPGTANYGYTFGSGTRLTVV.